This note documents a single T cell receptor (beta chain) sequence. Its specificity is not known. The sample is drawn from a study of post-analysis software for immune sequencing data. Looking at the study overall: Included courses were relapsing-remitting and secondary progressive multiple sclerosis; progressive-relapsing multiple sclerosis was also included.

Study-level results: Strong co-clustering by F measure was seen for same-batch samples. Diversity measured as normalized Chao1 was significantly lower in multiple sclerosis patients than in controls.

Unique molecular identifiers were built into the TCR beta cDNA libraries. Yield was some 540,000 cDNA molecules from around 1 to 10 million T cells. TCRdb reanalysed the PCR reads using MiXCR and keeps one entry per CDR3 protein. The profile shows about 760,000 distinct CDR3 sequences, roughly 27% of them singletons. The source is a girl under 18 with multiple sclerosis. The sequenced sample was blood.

As DNA, the CDR3 is TGTGCCATCAGTGATCCGGGACAGGGGAACGAAAAACTGTTTTTT. Translated: CAISDPGQGNEKLFF. The chain has TRBV10-3 and TRBJ1-4, with TRBD1 matching over 10 bases. Germline CDR1 reads ENHRY; CDR2 reads SYGVKD. This CDR3 spans 15 amino acids. V was clipped by 3 bases and J by 8 bases; unmatched bases: 6.